This T cell receptor (beta chain) derives from a study of blood T cell repertoires in COVID-19. V was shortened by 0 bases and J by 3 bases, with 12 bases between the two germline ends. The CDR3 loop spans 16 amino acids. Germline assignment: CDR1 SNHLY and CDR2 FYNNEI. Authors' processing steps: Estimation of nucleated cell counts was performed using reference gene primer amplification. Here immunoSEQ multiplex PCR was the method, and the copy in TCRdb shows in-frame clones only, minus some. From that table come the V and J calls and clone size; the DNA was used to work out D and trimming. The sample carries around 300,000 clones, about nine tenths recorded once. This clone was recorded once.

Sequencing input: peripheral blood. The clonotype originates from a man between 45 and 60 years old with active or convalescent COVID-19. This chain uses TRBV2 with TRBJ2-1; D perhaps matches TRBD2 (5 bases). The CDR3 DNA follows: TGTGCCAGCAGTGAAGCAGAGCGGAGAGACTACAATGAGCAGTTCTTC. Its protein is CASSEAERRDYNEQFF.